Sequencing of this TCR beta chain was carried out in a study of graft-versus-host responses after intestinal transplantation. Study-wide background: Recipients across the board were started on anti-thymocyte globulin induction, then kept on tacrolimus and steroids for about three years.

Using immunoSEQ multiplex PCR, the repertoire was profiled, and TCRdb retains in-frame clones only, with some absent. The sample contains 80,000 to 100,000 clones, 85% to 90% of which appear only once. Trimming took off 3 bases at V and 1 base at J, with 10 bases between the two ends. The length of the CDR3 is 14 residues. In germline, CDR1 is LNHDA, CDR2 SQIVND (reference sequence). This clone was observed a handful of times. No antigen is known for it. Whole-study results and caveats: Investigators detected GvH clones in recipient marrow, with some emerging earlier in ileum or blood. With peak circulating GvH clone levels came an association with early post-transplant HvG declines.

The receptor comes from a human donor who received an intestinal transplant. The V gene is TRBV19, the J gene TRBJ2-7; no definite D call. Here the sequenced sample was unstimulated CD4+ T cells sorted from spleen or lymph node cells, taken before intestinal transplant. The CDR3 region is CASSISSVSYEQYF. In nucleotides, the CDR3 is TGTGCCAGTAGTATTTCGTCGGTTTCCTACGAGCAGTACTTC. Variable domain in full (rest from reference TRBV19 and TRBJ2-7): DGGITQSPKYLFRKEGQNVTLSCEQNLNHDAMYWYRQDPGQGLRLIYYSQIVNDFQKGDIAEGYSVSREKKESFPLTVTSAQKNPTAFYLCASSISSVSYEQYFGPGTRLTVT.